The 23 T cell receptor beta chains below come from one sample, sequenced in a study of STAT5B mutations in CD4+ large granular lymphocyte leukemia. TCRdb's copy holds only in-frame clones and misses some; the assay was immunoSEQ multiplex PCR. The sample contains tens of thousands of clones, approximately 84% of which appear only once. Sequencing input: CD4+ T cells from blood buffy coats. Receptors originate from a human donor in good health.

The rearrangement joins TRBV5-1 to TRBJ2-3, with TRBD1 matching 12 bases. Trimming took 4 bases from V and 3 from J; bases not matched to a gene: 3. The CDR3 runs to 15 residues. Germline V CDR1 and CDR2: SGHRS, YFSETQ. CDR3 amino acids: CASSPGQGATDTQYF. In DNA, the CDR3 is TGCGCCAGCAGCCCGGGACAGGGGGCTACAGATACGCAGTATTTT.

The J gene is TRBJ2-7, the V gene TRBV6-1, with D uncertain. V gave up 5 bases and J gave up 0 bases, with 5 bases separating them. This CDR3 is built from 12 residues. The germline V gene encodes CDR1 MNHNS and CDR2 SASEGT. The DNA of the CDR3 is TGTGCCAGCAGTCAGGACTCCTACGAGCAGTACTTC. This encodes CASSQDSYEQYF.

The chain is built from TRBV15 and TRBJ1-1; D is perhaps TRBD1 (5 bases). From germline, CDR1 is LNHNV and CDR2 YYDKDF (reference sequence). The germline V and J ends were trimmed by 2 bases and 7 bases, with 11 bases remaining between them. The CDR3 contains 13 residues. CDR3 loop: CATSRQTGYEAFF. The CDR3, as DNA: TGTGCCACCAGCAGACAAACAGGTTATGAAGCTTTCTTT. Using reference TRBV15 and TRBJ1-1 for the parts outside the CDR3, the full variable domain is DAMVIQNPRYQVTQFGKPVTLSCSQTLNHNVMYWYQQKSSQAPKLLFHYYDKDFNNEADTPDNFQSRRPNTSFCFLDIRSPGLGDTAMYLCATSRQTGYEAFFGQGTRLTVV.

V and J are TRBV27 and TRBJ2-7; D possibly corresponds to TRBD1 (5 bases). Trimming stripped 4 bases from V and 6 bases from J, with 13 bases between. This CDR3 is built from 13 residues. Germline V gene lookup returns CDR1 MNHEY and CDR2 SMNVEV (reference sequence). The CDR3 sequence is CASSSPGSSEQYF. CDR3 nucleotide sequence: TGTGCCAGCAGTTCCCCAGGGTCAAGCGAGCAGTACTTC.

This clone appeared a single time. An end of the junction does not agree with germline; a read error may underlie this. The chain employs TRBV9 and TRBJ2-2, with TRBD2 identical over 9 bases. Germline V CDR1 and CDR2: SGDLS, YYNGEE. The CDR3 is made up of 17 amino acids. For the CDR3, the DNA is TGTGCCAGCAACGTAGTGGGACTAGCAGCGAACACCGGGGAGCTGTTTTTT. As protein: CASNVVGLAANTGELFF.

The gene calls are TRBV6-6 and TRBJ2-2; TRBD1 or TRBD2 may be the D gene (8 bases each). The germline V gene has CDR1 MNHNY and CDR2 SVGAGI (reference sequence). V lost 6 bases and J 6 bases, leaving 17 bases between the germline ends. The CDR3 runs 15 residues. CDR3 coding DNA: TGTGCCAGCAGAAGGACAGGGACTAGAGCCGGGGAGCTGTTTTTT. It is translated as CASRRTGTRAGELFF.

This clone was seen a single time. The V call is TRBV4-1, the J call TRBJ2-4, with D perhaps TRBD1 (5 bases). CDR1 and CDR2 from the germline V gene are MGHRA and YSYEKL. This CDR3 spans 17 amino acids. V was cut by 3 bases and J by 0 bases, with 15 bases left in between. The CDR3 protein is CASSHPTGYGAKNIQYF. The DNA of the CDR3 is TGCGCCAGCAGCCACCCTACAGGCTACGGAGCCAAAAACATTCAGTACTTC.

The J gene is TRBJ2-1, the V gene TRBV6-1, with unresolved D. The germline gives CDR1 MNHNS, CDR2 SASEGT. This CDR3 comprises 11 residues. The V gene lost 7 bases and the J gene lost 5 bases, with 6 bases spanning the gap. The CDR3 here is CASKENNEQFF. The CDR3 nucleotides read TGTGCCAGCAAAGAGAACAATGAGCAGTTCTTC.

There are a few counts of this clone. The chain employs TRBV5-1 and TRBJ2-2, with D tentatively TRBD1 (6 bases). Germline lookup yields CDR1 SGHRS and CDR2 YFSETQ. The V and J ends lost 4 bases and 5 bases respectively, with 12 bases between them. This CDR3 is 14 amino acids long. CDR3 nucleotide sequence: TGCGCCAGCAGCCCGACAGGAGTAACCGGGGAGCTGTTTTTT. Translated, it gives CASSPTGVTGELFF.

This clone has a single count. The chain joins TRBV30 to TRBJ2-5; the D gene is possibly TRBD2 (5 bases). With the DNA end fitting TRBJ2-7 better, the J assignment may be wrong. This CDR3 comprises 14 residues. Looked up from germline, CDR1 is GTSNPN and CDR2 is SVGIG (reference sequence). The CDR3 spells CAWSGLRQVLEQYF. CDR3 DNA sequence: TGTGCCTGGAGTGGACTACGTCAGGTTCTCGAGCAGTACTTC.

The chain links TRBV28 to TRBJ1-4; D remains ambiguous. Germline CDR1 is MDHEN and CDR2 is SYDVKM. The CDR3 sequence is 17 residues long. The germline V and J ends were trimmed by 4 bases and 0 bases, with 15 bases remaining between them. The CDR3: CASSSLGGRTTNEKLFF. Here the CDR3 DNA reads TGTGCCAGCAGTTCCCTCGGCGGGAGAACAACTAATGAAAAACTGTTTTTT. The full variable domain, its missing parts supplied by reference TRBV28 and TRBJ1-4, is DVKVTQSSRYLVKRTGEKVFLECVQDMDHENMFWYRQDPGLGLRLIYFSYDVKMKEKGDIPEGYSVSREKKERFSLILESASTNQTSMYLCASSSLGGRTTNEKLFFGSGTQLSVL.

This clone appeared a single time. The chain links TRBV27 to TRBJ2-1, with D possibly TRBD1 on 6 matching bases. Germline loops: CDR1 MNHEY, CDR2 SMNVEV (reference sequence). This CDR3 spans 15 amino acids. V lost 5 bases and J lost 9, with 20 bases in between. The CDR3 DNA is TGTGCCAGCAGTCTCCAGGGGACGCTCATGGGTGAGCAGTTCTTC. Protein: CASSLQGTLMGEQFF.

The chain recombines TRBV10-3 with TRBJ2-1, with 9 bases that match TRBD1. The CDR3 runs to 15 residues. Germline V gene data show CDR1 as ENHRY and CDR2 as SYGVKD. Trimming cost V 3 bases and J 3 bases; bases outside gene matches: 3. The CDR3, as DNA: TGTGCCATCAGTGAAAGGGGACAGGGCTACAATGAGCAGTTCTTC. Translation: CAISERGQGYNEQFF.

J is TRBJ2-1 and V is TRBV30, with 13 bases fitting TRBD2. V was pared by 4 bases and J by 8 bases, with 11 bases of the junction left unmatched. The CDR3 covers 16 residues. Germline V gene sequence: CDR1 GTSNPN, CDR2 SVGIG (reference sequence). For the CDR3, the DNA is TGTGCCTGGAACCACCCGGGACTAGCGGGAAAGTATGAGCAGTTCTTC. Amino acid sequence: CAWNHPGLAGKYEQFF.

This clone was observed a few times. The J gene is TRBJ1-2, the V gene TRBV30; 9 positions match TRBD1. J was trimmed by 6 bases and V by 8 bases; bases with no gene match: 10. CDR3 size: 13 residues. Germline V gene data show CDR1 as GTSNPN and CDR2 as SVGIG (reference sequence). The CDR3 loop is CAQGRTGADGYTF. CDR3 coding DNA: TGTGCCCAAGGCCGGACAGGGGCGGATGGCTACACCTTC.

CDR3 coding DNA: TGTGCCACCAGTTCGACAGTGACCTCCTACGAGCAGTACTTC. This gives the protein CATSSTVTSYEQYF. This chain links TRBV15 with TRBJ2-7; TRBD1 is a possible D gene (5 bases). The V and J ends lost 6 bases and 0 bases respectively, with 12 bases between them. Germline CDR1 reads LNHNV; CDR2 reads YYDKDF (reference sequence). CDR3 size: 14 residues.

This clone was seen a single time. V and J are TRBV7-2 and TRBJ1-3, with D possibly matching TRBD1 (6 bases). The CDR3 totals 16 residues. Germline values: CDR1 SGHTA, CDR2 FQGNSA. Trimming removed 5 bases at V and 4 bases at J, with 18 bases between. The CDR3 region is CASSLTGGGPGNTIYF. In nucleotides, the CDR3 is TGTGCCAGCAGCCTCACGGGCGGGGGGCCAGGAAACACCATATATTTT.

This rearrangement joins TRBV6-1 to TRBJ2-2; D uncertain. The V and J ends lost 4 bases and 4 bases respectively, with 10 bases between them. Per the germline V gene, CDR1 is MNHNS and CDR2 is SASEGT. The CDR3 has 14 residues. In nucleotides, the CDR3 is TGTGCCAGCAGTGCCCAGGCCCTCACCGGGGAGCTGTTTTTT. Its translation: CASSAQALTGELFF.

CDR3 protein: CASTHRGYGYTF. CDR3 nucleotides: TGTGCCAGTACCCATCGGGGCTACGGCTACACCTTC. This chain joins TRBV19 and TRBJ1-2; weak D call: TRBD1 (5 bases). CDR3 size: 12 residues. V lost 7 bases and J lost 8, with 14 bases in between. Germline-derived CDR1 and CDR2 are LNHDA and SQIVND (reference sequence).

The rearrangement links TRBV4-2 to TRBJ1-5; perhaps TRBD1 as D (6 bases). The CDR3 spans 14 residues. Trimming cost V 3 bases and J 6 bases, with 12 bases left between them. The V gene's germline CDR1 is LGHNA and CDR2 YNFKEQ. The chain's CDR3 is CASSHTGGGQPQHF. In nucleotides, the CDR3 is TGTGCCAGCAGCCATACTGGAGGGGGTCAGCCCCAGCATTTT.

The chain carries TRBV18 and TRBJ1-5, with D unclear. With 3 bases removed from V and 2 bases from J, the gap between germline ends came to 8 bases. This CDR3 is built from 14 residues. CDR1 and CDR2 from the germline V gene are KGHSH and LQKENI. The CDR3, as DNA: TGTGCCAGCTCACCGCCCGGGGGCAATCAGCCCCAGCATTTT. It translates to CASSPPGGNQPQHF.

V gene TRBV21-1 combines with J gene TRBJ2-1; the table calls TRBD1, which could not be checked here. TRBV21-1 is a known pseudogene. CDR3 length: 21 residues. This CDR3 is CASRNAGRDRGSRSSYNEQFF. In DNA, the CDR3 is TGTGCCAGCAGAAACGCAGGCCGGGACAGGGGGTCCCGGAGCTCCTACAATGAGCAGTTCTTC.

The chain links TRBV4-1 to TRBJ2-5; no firm D call. In germline, CDR1 is MGHRA, CDR2 YSYEKL. The CDR3 runs to 13 residues. Trimming removed 2 bases from V and 5 bases from J, with 9 bases in between. The CDR3 protein is CASSQITEETQYF. The CDR3 coding sequence is TGCGCCAGCAGCCAAATTACTGAGGAGACCCAGTACTTC.